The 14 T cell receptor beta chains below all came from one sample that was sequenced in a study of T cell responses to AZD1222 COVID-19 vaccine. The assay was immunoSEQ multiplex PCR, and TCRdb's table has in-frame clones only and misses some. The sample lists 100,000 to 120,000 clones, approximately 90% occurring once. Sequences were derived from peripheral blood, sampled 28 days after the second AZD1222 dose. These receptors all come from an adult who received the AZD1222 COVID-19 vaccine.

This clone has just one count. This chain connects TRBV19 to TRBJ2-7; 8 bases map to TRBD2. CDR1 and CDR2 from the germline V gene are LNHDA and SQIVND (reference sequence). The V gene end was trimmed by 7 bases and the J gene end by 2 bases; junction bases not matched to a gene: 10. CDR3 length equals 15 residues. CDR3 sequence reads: CASTSRSGSPYEQYF. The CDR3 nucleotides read TGTGCCAGTACCTCTAGGAGCGGGAGCCCCTACGAGCAGTACTTC. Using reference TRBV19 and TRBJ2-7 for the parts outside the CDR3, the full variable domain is DGGITQSPKYLFRKEGQNVTLSCEQNLNHDAMYWYRQDPGQGLRLIYYSQIVNDFQKGDIAEGYSVSREKKESFPLTVTSAQKNPTAFYLCASTSRSGSPYEQYFGPGTRLTVT.

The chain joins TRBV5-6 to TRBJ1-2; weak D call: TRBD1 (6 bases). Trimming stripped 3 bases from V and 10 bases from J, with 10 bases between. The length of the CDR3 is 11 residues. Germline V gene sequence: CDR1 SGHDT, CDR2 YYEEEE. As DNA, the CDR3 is TGTGCCAGCAGCTCGGGGGGGCCCTACACCTTC. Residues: CASSSGGPYTF.

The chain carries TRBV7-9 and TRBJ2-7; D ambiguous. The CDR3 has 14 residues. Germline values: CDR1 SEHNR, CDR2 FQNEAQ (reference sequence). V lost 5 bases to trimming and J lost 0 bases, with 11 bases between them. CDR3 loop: CASSPRSRSYEQYF. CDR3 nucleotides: TGTGCCAGCAGCCCCCGCAGCCGCTCCTACGAGCAGTACTTC.

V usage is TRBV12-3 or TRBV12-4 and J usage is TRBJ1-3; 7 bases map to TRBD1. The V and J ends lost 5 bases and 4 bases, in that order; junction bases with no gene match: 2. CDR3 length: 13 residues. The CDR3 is CASSQGQGNTIYF. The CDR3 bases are TGTGCCAGCAGTCAGGGACAGGGAAACACCATATATTTT.

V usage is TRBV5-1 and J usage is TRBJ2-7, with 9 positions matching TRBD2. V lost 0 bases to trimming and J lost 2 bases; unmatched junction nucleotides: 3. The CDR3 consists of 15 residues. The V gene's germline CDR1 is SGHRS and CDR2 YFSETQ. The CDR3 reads CASSLGAGGTYEQYF. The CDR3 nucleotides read TGCGCCAGCAGCTTGGGTGCGGGAGGGACCTACGAGCAGTACTTC.

CDR3 DNA sequence: TGTGCCAGCAGTTCGGCGGGGACAGGGGATAGCTATGGCTACACCTTC. This translates into CASSSAGTGDSYGYTF. The chain combines TRBV28 with TRBJ1-2; 10 bases agree with TRBD1. CDR1 MDHEN and CDR2 SYDVKM come from the germline V gene. This CDR3 region has 16 residues. After removal of 4 bases from V and 4 bases from J, the junction contained 9 bases not matched to a gene.

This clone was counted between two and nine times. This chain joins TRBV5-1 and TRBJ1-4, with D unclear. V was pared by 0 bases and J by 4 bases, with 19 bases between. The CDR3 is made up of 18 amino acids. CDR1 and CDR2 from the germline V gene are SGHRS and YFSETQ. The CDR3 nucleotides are TGCGCCAGCAGCTTGGGGGCCCAAGCCATAGGGAATAATGAAAAACTGTTTTTT. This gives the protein CASSLGAQAIGNNEKLFF.

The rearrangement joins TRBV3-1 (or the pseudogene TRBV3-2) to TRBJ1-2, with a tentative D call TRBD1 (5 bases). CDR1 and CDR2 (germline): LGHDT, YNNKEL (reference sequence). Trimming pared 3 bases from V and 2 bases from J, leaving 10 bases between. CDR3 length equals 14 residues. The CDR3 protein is CASSQMGVNYGYTF. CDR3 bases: TGTGCCAGCAGCCAGATGGGGGTAAACTATGGCTACACCTTC.

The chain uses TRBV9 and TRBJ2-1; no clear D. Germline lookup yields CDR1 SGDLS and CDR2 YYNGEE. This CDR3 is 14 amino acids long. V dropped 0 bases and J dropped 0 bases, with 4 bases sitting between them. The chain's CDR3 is CASSVGGSYNEQFF. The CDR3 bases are TGTGCCAGCAGCGTAGGGGGCTCCTACAATGAGCAGTTCTTC.

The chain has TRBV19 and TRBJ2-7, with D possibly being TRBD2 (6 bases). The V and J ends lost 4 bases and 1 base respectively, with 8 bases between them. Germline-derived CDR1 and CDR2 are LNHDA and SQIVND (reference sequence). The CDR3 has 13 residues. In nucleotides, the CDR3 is TGTGCCAGTAGTACGGGGACTTCCTACGAGCAGTACTTC. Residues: CASSTGTSYEQYF.

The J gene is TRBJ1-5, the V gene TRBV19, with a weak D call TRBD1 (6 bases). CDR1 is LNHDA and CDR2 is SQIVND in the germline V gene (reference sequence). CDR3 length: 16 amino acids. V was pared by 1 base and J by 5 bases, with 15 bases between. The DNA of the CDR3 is TGTGCCAGTAGTATAGCCTCGACAGGTGGGGATCAGCCCCAGCATTTT. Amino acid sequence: CASSIASTGGDQPQHF.

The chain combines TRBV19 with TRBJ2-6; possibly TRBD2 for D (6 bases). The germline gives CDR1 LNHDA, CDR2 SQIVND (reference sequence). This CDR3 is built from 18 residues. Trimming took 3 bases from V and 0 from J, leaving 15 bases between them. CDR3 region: CASSIEITSFSGANVLTF. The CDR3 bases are TGTGCCAGTAGTATTGAAATTACTAGCTTCTCTGGGGCCAACGTCCTGACTTTC.

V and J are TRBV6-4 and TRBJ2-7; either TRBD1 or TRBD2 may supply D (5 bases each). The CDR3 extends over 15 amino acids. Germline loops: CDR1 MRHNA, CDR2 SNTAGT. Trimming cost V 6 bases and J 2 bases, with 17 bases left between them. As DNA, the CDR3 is TGTGCCAGCAGCCCCGGGGCCTCCGGGGCCTACGAGCAGTACTTC. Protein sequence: CASSPGASGAYEQYF.

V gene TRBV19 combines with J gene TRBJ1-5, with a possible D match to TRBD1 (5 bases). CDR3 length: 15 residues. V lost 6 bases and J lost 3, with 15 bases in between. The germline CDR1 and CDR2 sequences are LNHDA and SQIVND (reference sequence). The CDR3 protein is CASSPRLGVNQPQHF. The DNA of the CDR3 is TGTGCCAGTAGCCCACGGTTGGGGGTCAATCAGCCCCAGCATTTT.